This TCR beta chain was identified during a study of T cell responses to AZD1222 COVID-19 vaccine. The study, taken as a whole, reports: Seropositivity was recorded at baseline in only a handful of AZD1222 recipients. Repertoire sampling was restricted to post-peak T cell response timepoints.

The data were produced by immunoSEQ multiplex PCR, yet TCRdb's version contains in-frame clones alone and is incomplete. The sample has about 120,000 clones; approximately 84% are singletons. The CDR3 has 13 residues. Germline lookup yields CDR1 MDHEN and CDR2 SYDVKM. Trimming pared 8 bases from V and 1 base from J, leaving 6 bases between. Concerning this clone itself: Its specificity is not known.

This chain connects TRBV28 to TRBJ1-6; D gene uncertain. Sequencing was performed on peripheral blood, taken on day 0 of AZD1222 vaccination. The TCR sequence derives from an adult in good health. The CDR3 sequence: CASALSYNSPLHF. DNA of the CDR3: TGTGCCAGCGCGCTTTCCTATAATTCACCCCTCCACTTT. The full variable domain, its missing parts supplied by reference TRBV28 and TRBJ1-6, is DVKVTQSSRYLVKRTGEKVFLECVQDMDHENMFWYRQDPGLGLRLIYFSYDVKMKEKGDIPEGYSVSREKKERFSLILESASTNQTSMYLCASALSYNSPLHFGNGTRLTVT.